These 10 T cell receptor beta chains were sequenced from one sample in a study of Ad26.COV2.S vaccination and SARS-CoV-2 variants. Repertoires were generated with immunoSEQ multiplex PCR, while TCRdb's copy carries only in-frame clones and drops some. The repertoire holds some 290,000 clones, with about 86% as singletons. Noted treatment: approximately 18 received Ad26.COV2.S at low or high dose, single or two shots; about 5 received placebo; per-sample allocation not given. The study sampled participants on day 63 after the first vaccine or placebo injection. The input for sequencing was peripheral blood, taken in a trial of Ad26.COV2.S vaccine versus placebo. Receptors were obtained from a person aged 18 to 59 who received the Ad26.COV2.S COVID-19 vaccine or a placebo.

This chain links TRBV30 with TRBJ2-1; 9 bases align to TRBD1. V lost 4 bases and J lost 9; bases outside the gene matches: 13. The CDR3 has 15 residues. Germline V gives CDR1 GTSNPN, CDR2 SVGIG (reference sequence). CDR3 bases: TGTGCCTGGACTACAGGGGGCGCGATGGTCATTGAGCAGTTCTTC. Amino acid sequence: CAWTTGGAMVIEQFF.

CDR3 protein: CASSEGRTNEKLFF. Here the CDR3 DNA reads TGTGCCAGCAGTGAAGGAAGGACTAATGAAAAACTGTTTTTT. This chain uses TRBV25-1 with TRBJ1-4; D uncertain. The CDR3 is 14 amino acids. Trimming took 2 bases from V and 2 from J, leaving 6 bases between them. Germline CDR1 and CDR2: MGHDK and SYGVNS.

Regarding this clone: The same CDR3 can be traced to other DNA sequences in this sample. V is TRBV19 and J is TRBJ1-1; a possible D gene is TRBD1 (5 bases). The CDR3 runs to 13 residues. Trimming pared 6 bases from V and 2 bases from J, leaving 10 bases between. Germline V lookup: CDR1 LNHDA, CDR2 SQIVND (reference sequence). CDR3 loop: CASSSQGNTEAFF. The CDR3 DNA sequence: TGTGCCAGTAGCAGTCAGGGTAACACTGAAGCTTTCTTT.

The chain is built from TRBV6-5 and TRBJ1-1; D unresolved. CDR1 is MNHEY, CDR2 SVGAGI, per germline. Trimming left V 6 bases short and J 3 bases short, with 11 bases between. The CDR3 totals 13 residues. The CDR3, as DNA: TGTGCCAGCAGCAGGATAAGCGACACTGAAGCTTTCTTT. Amino acid sequence: CASSRISDTEAFF.

The genes are TRBV2 and TRBJ1-1; TRBD1 is a possible D gene (5 bases). Germline V gene sequence: CDR1 SNHLY, CDR2 FYNNEI. This CDR3 contains 14 residues. The V end lost 4 bases, the J end lost 1 base, and 10 bases lay between the germline ends. The CDR3 coding sequence is TGTGCCAGCAGTGCGAGTAGGGGGAACACTGAAGCTTTCTTT. As protein: CASSASRGNTEAFF.

This chain joins TRBV7-9 and TRBJ1-2; TRBD1 aligns across 8 bases. Trimming at V came to 6 bases and at J to 4 bases, leaving 7 bases not matched to a gene. The CDR3 totals 14 residues. From germline, CDR1 is SEHNR and CDR2 FQNEAQ (reference sequence). The CDR3 DNA follows: TGTGCCAGCAGTTCGGACAGGGAGGGCTATGGCTACACCTTC. This gives the protein CASSSDREGYGYTF.

The genes are TRBV5-1 and TRBJ1-1; TRBD1 aligns across 12 bases. Looked up from germline, CDR1 is SGHRS and CDR2 is YFSETQ. After removal of 6 bases from V and 1 base from J, the junction contained 7 bases not matched to a gene. This CDR3 is built from 16 residues. This CDR3 is CASTQGTGGPNTEAFF. As DNA, the CDR3 is TGCGCCAGCACCCAGGGGACAGGGGGCCCGAACACTGAAGCTTTCTTT. The complete variable domain, with remaining parts taken from reference TRBV5-1 and TRBJ1-1, reads KAGVTQTPRYLIKTRGQQVTLSCSPISGHRSVSWYQQTPGQGLQFLFEYFSETQRNKGNFPGRFSGRQFSNSRSEMNVSTLELGDSALYLCASTQGTGGPNTEAFFGQGTRLTVV.

This chain links TRBV13 with TRBJ2-1; D could derive from TRBD1 or TRBD2 (5 bases each). Per germline, CDR1 PRHDT and CDR2 FYEKMQ (reference sequence). This CDR3 region has 15 residues. The germline V and J ends were trimmed by 3 bases and 0 bases, with 9 bases remaining between them. CDR3: CASSFEGNSYNEQFF. DNA for the CDR3: TGTGCCAGCAGCTTCGAGGGGAACTCCTACAATGAGCAGTTCTTC.

This chain joins TRBV19 and TRBJ1-1, with a tentative D call TRBD1 (5 bases). The V gene's germline CDR1 is LNHDA and CDR2 SQIVND (reference sequence). V was trimmed by 7 bases and J by 1 base, leaving 10 bases between them. The CDR3 is made up of 13 amino acids. The CDR3 nucleotides are TGTGCCAGTAATCAGGGACGGAACACTGAAGCTTTCTTT. It codes for CASNQGRNTEAFF.

V and J are TRBV30 and TRBJ1-3, with D unclear. The germline gives CDR1 GTSNPN, CDR2 SVGIG (reference sequence). The length of the CDR3 is 15 residues. Trimming shortened V by 1 base and J by 4 bases, and 14 bases separated the two germline ends. Here the CDR3 reads CAWSDSDRKGNTIYF. The CDR3 DNA follows: TGTGCCTGGAGTGATTCTGACCGTAAGGGAAACACCATATATTTT. Supplemented by reference TRBV30 and TRBJ1-3, the full variable domain reads SQTIHQWPATLVQPVGSPLSLECTVEGTSNPNLYWYRQAAGRGLQLLFYSVGIGQISSEVPQNLSASRPQDRQFILSSKKLLLSDSGFYLCAWSDSDRKGNTIYFGEGSWLTVV.